A selection of T cell receptor beta chains follows, all from one sample in a study of cytomegalovirus exposure and HLA in healthy donors. Sequencing used immunoSEQ multiplex PCR; TCRdb keeps in-frame clones, though not all of them. This table holds roughly 240,000 clones, about 83% found once. Specimen: PBMCs. These TCRs come from a man between 18 and 29 years old in good health and CMV-seronegative. Each CDR3 is given with its conserved first and last residue. Size is omitted from some rows. Given values are once, few, many or a class for expanded clones.

CDR3 protein	J gene	clone size	V gene
CASNWREASPLHF	TRBJ1-6	NA	TRBV2
CASSLEAGLAYNEQFF	TRBJ2-1	once	TRBV5-6
CASSLVGTSGSGANVLTF	TRBJ2-6	NA	TRBV7-2
CASAGLAGGEQYF	TRBJ2-7	NA	TRBV2
CASSRRDPDTDTQYF	TRBJ2-3	NA	TRBV27
CAINPGSTYEQYF	TRBJ2-7	NA	TRBV10-3
CASSGGSRSEQFF	TRBJ2-1	NA	TRBV5-4
CASSLTGGYEQYF	TRBJ2-7	once	TRBV28
CASSPQGGKLFF	TRBJ1-4	NA	TRBV4-3
CASSWSSGANVLTF	TRBJ2-6	NA	TRBV19
CASSSEPGTGRGKLFF	TRBJ1-4	NA	TRBV5-1
CAWAVGFSAEAFF	TRBJ1-1	NA	TRBV30
CASSPRFLASATNEKLFF	TRBJ1-4	NA	TRBV4-2
CASSLGQSYGYTF	TRBJ1-2	NA	TRBV5-1
CASSAPGSSSGNTIYF	TRBJ1-3	NA	TRBV28
CASSLVTGGGSYTQYF	TRBJ2-3	few	TRBV5-1
CASSVTERTSLYF	TRBJ2-7	NA	TRBV2
CASSYHPDRGNQPQHF	TRBJ1-5	NA	TRBV6-6
CASSPGGTSSYEQYF	TRBJ2-7	NA	TRBV18
CASVGPRGGSGELFF	TRBJ2-2	NA	TRBV2
CASSLASGSFIGELFF	TRBJ2-2	once	TRBV7-2
CASSVDRNPQPQHF	TRBJ1-5	NA	TRBV9
CASSQGQALGEQYF	TRBJ2-7	NA	TRBV5-1
CATLLAGGPGTDTQYF	TRBJ2-3	NA	TRBV28
CASSQTGGEQFF	TRBJ2-1	once	TRBV4-1
CASSFSGGTYEQYF	TRBJ2-7	NA	TRBV5-4
CASSSFGVKQFF	TRBJ2-1	NA	TRBV6-5
CASSLEGGAAEQYF	TRBJ2-7	NA	TRBV27
CASSLASGGTETQYF	TRBJ2-5	NA	TRBV5-4
CAWNFPGAETQYF	TRBJ2-5	NA	TRBV30
CASTSETGYEQYF	TRBJ2-7	NA	TRBV5-4
CACKRGQDYEQYF	TRBJ2-7	NA	TRBV2
CASSVGRLALQETQYF	TRBJ2-5	NA	TRBV9
CASTRTGIRTDTQYF	TRBJ2-3	NA	TRBV28
CASSINLGDNGYTF	TRBJ1-2	NA	TRBV5-1
CAWSGLHQETQYF	TRBJ2-5	NA	TRBV30
CASSPGQGRRELFF	TRBJ2-2	NA	TRBV5-5
CASSWREMPYEQYF	TRBJ2-7	NA	TRBV28
CASSEDWGRYTF	TRBJ1-2	NA	TRBV2
CASSSRQGRGYTF	TRBJ1-2	NA	TRBV28
CASSYDRFQPQHF	TRBJ1-5	NA	TRBV6-6
CASSHVTRGTGPGEQYF	TRBJ2-7	once	TRBV4-1
CASSVGLVQETQYF	TRBJ2-5	NA	TRBV9
CASSFRGGPTDTQYF	TRBJ2-3	once	TRBV5-1
CASSQQRTHGYTF	TRBJ1-2	NA	TRBV6-5
CASRLGTGGEAFF	TRBJ1-1	NA	TRBV2
CASSYLSGGSFNEQFF	TRBJ2-1	NA	TRBV7-8
CASSLPDWTYEQYF	TRBJ2-7	NA	TRBV5-8
CASAGGGETQYF	TRBJ2-5	NA	TRBV12-5
CASTREGGLNTEAFF	TRBJ1-1	few	TRBV5-1
CASGRLGNEQFF	TRBJ2-1	few	TRBV7-2
CASKVVGGQSVEAFF	TRBJ1-1	NA	TRBV2
CASSQVQGAGETQYF	TRBJ2-5	NA	TRBV4-2
CASSSRIRGGSYEQYF	TRBJ2-7	NA	TRBV13